The TCR beta chain described here comes from a study of blood T cell repertoires in COVID-19. Turning to the study itself: Acute and convalescent COVID-19 specimens originated in the United States, Italy and Spain. Sample material is recorded as cDNA or gDNA derived from T cells, B-cell-depleted T cells, or PBMCs.

This clone was found once. The table came from immunoSEQ multiplex PCR; TCRdb's copy has only in-frame clones and leaves some out. This table holds about 170,000 clones, roughly 88% found once. V lost 1 base to trimming and J lost 7 bases, with 11 bases between them. The length of the CDR3 is 14 residues. Germline V gives CDR1 KGHSY, CDR2 FQNENV. This clonotype was sampled from a man older than 75 with COVID-19, enrolled during active disease. Material: peripheral blood. The chain has TRBV16 and TRBJ1-3; D is possibly TRBD1 (5 bases). The CDR3 is CASSQLGGWNTIYF. CDR3 sequence (DNA): TGTGCCAGCAGCCAATTGGGGGGGTGGAACACCATATATTTT.